This T cell receptor beta chain was recorded in a study of cytomegalovirus exposure and HLA in healthy donors. Study in general: Out of approximately 170 million T cells, an earlier analysis found around 110 million unique TCR beta sequences in total. Whole-study findings and limits: According to a later analysis, most TCR beta chains associated with CMV appeared HLA-restricted.

V shed 2 bases and J shed 1 base, with 9 bases lying between them. CDR1 is MNHNS, CDR2 SASEGT, per germline. CDR3 size: 15 residues. 60 Vbeta and 13 Jbeta primers were used in PCR. Data came from immunoSEQ multiplex PCR; TCRdb stores just in-frame clones and leaves some out. This table holds some 140,000 clones, 80% found once. Only a few counts were recorded for this clone. Its antigen is undetermined. The sequenced sample was PBMCs. This chain connects TRBV6-1 to TRBJ1-3; the D is unclear. This receptor was obtained from a man aged 25 to 40 in good health and CMV-seronegative. The chain's CDR3 is CASSEKTYSGNTIYF. DNA for the CDR3: TGTGCCAGCAGTGAAAAGACTTATTCTGGAAACACCATATATTTT.